Below, 20 T cell receptor beta chains from the same sample are listed, as sequenced in a study of OX40 agonist ivuxolimab in advanced cancers. The data were produced by immunoSEQ multiplex PCR, yet TCRdb's version contains in-frame clones alone and is incomplete. The sample records about 45,000 clones, approximately 84% being singletons. The sequencing used CD4+ or CD8+ T cells sorted from blood, collected in a trial of the OX40 agonist ivuxolimab. The origin of the receptors is an adult with an advanced solid tumor such as melanoma, head and neck, liver or kidney cancer.

The chain employs TRBV30 and TRBJ2-3; 9 bases are shared with TRBD1. The CDR3 has 15 amino acids. CDR1 is GTSNPN and CDR2 is SVGIG in the germline V gene (reference sequence). J was trimmed by 7 bases and V by 4 bases; bases with no gene match: 12. The CDR3 loop is CAWTPWDRERHTQYF. CDR3 DNA sequence: TGTGCCTGGACCCCCTGGGACAGGGAGAGGCATACGCAGTATTTT.

The chain carries TRBV10-3 and TRBJ1-2; D remains unclear. Germline V gene lookup returns CDR1 ENHRY and CDR2 SYGVKD. Trimming shortened V by 1 base and J by 1 base, and 10 bases separated the two germline ends. The CDR3 length is 15 residues. CDR3 DNA sequence: TGTGCCATCAGTGAGTGGGAGAGTTATAACTATGGCTACACCTTC. This codes for CAISEWESYNYGYTF.

The chain is built from TRBV13 and TRBJ2-7, with D unclear. This CDR3 spans 14 amino acids. Between the trimmed V and J ends, which lost 5 bases and 3 bases, there was a span of 14 bases. From germline, CDR1 is PRHDT and CDR2 FYEKMQ (reference sequence). CDR3 coding DNA: TGTGCCAGCAGCCCGCAGAACAATATCTACGAGCAGTACTTC. As protein: CASSPQNNIYEQYF.

V is TRBV19 and J is TRBJ1-1, with no clear D. With 8 bases removed from V and 0 bases from J, the gap between germline ends came to 4 bases. Germline CDR1 and CDR2: LNHDA and SQIVND (reference sequence). The CDR3 extends over 11 amino acids. This CDR3 is CASGMNTEAFF. In nucleotides, the CDR3 is TGTGCCAGTGGCATGAACACTGAAGCTTTCTTT.

This chain joins TRBV6-6 and TRBJ2-7; either TRBD1 or TRBD2 may supply D (5 bases each). V was clipped by 1 base and J by 3 bases, with 10 bases between them. Germline CDR1 and CDR2: MNHNY and SVGAGI (reference sequence). The CDR3 is 14 residues long. In nucleotides, the CDR3 is TGTGCCAGCAGTTACTACGGGGACGGCTACGAGCAGTACTTC. Translation: CASSYYGDGYEQYF.

The rearrangement joins TRBV7-9 to TRBJ2-3; maybe TRBD2 (6 bases). Germline assignment: CDR1 SEHNR and CDR2 FQNEAQ (reference sequence). The V and J ends lost 4 bases and 0 bases respectively, with 17 bases between them. The CDR3 contains 17 residues. This CDR3 reads CASSYPAAGSSTDTQYF. CDR3 nucleotide sequence: TGTGCCAGCAGCTACCCCGCGGCGGGATCTAGCACAGATACGCAGTATTTT.

This chain joins TRBV28 and TRBJ2-7, with D perhaps matching TRBD1 (5 bases). Germline V gene sequence: CDR1 MDHEN, CDR2 SYDVKM. The CDR3 covers 14 residues. V was cut by 5 bases and J by 6 bases, with 17 bases left in between. The CDR3 spells CASSDQGEVREQYF. DNA of the CDR3: TGTGCCAGCAGTGATCAGGGTGAGGTGCGCGAGCAGTACTTC.

DNA of the CDR3: TGTGCCAGCAGCGATGCCGGGACACAGAACACTGAAGCTTTCTTT. Translation: CASSDAGTQNTEAFF. The rearrangement uses TRBV7-6 and TRBJ1-1, with D perhaps matching TRBD1 (6 bases). CDR1 is SGHVS and CDR2 is FNYEAQ in the germline V gene. CDR3 length: 15 amino acids. V was pared by 5 bases and J by 1 base, with 14 bases between.

CDR3 bases: TGTGCCAGCAGCGTAGTCCCAGCGGTGAGCACAGATACGCAGTATTTT. This encodes CASSVVPAVSTDTQYF. The chain recombines TRBV9 with TRBJ2-3; D perhaps matches TRBD2 (5 bases). Germline V CDR1 and CDR2: SGDLS, YYNGEE. With 0 bases removed from V and 0 bases from J, the gap between germline ends came to 11 bases. This CDR3 comprises 16 residues.

V usage is TRBV27 and J usage is TRBJ2-3, with 8 bases matching TRBD2. This CDR3 spans 16 amino acids. V was pared by 3 bases and J by 10 bases, with 15 bases of the junction left unmatched. Germline V gene data show CDR1 as MNHEY and CDR2 as SMNVEV (reference sequence). CDR3 amino acids: CASSFMAGGSRDAQYF. In DNA, the CDR3 is TGTGCCAGCAGTTTTATGGCGGGGGGTTCACGTGATGCGCAGTATTTT.

This clone is labeled medium-sized. The CDR3 bases are TGTGCCAGCAGTGAAGCAGGGACGGGGGAAAAACTGTTTTTT. Amino acids: CASSEAGTGEKLFF. This chain links TRBV6-4 with TRBJ1-4, with a possible D match to TRBD1 (5 bases). Germline CDR1 and CDR2: MRHNA and SNTAGT. This CDR3 contains 14 residues. Deletions cut 3 bases from V and 8 bases from J, with 13 bases between.

The DNA of the CDR3 is TGTGCCAGCAGCAATGCTTGGGGCAATGAGCAGTTCTTC. Residues: CASSNAWGNEQFF. V and J are TRBV9 and TRBJ2-1; no clear D. The germline V and J ends were trimmed by 4 bases and 6 bases, with 11 bases remaining between them. Germline CDR1 SGDLS, CDR2 YYNGEE. The CDR3 has 13 amino acids. Supplemented by reference TRBV9 and TRBJ2-1, the full variable domain reads DSGVTQTPKHLITATGQRVTLRCSPRSGDLSVYWYQQSLDQGLQFLIQYYNGEERAKGNILERFSAQQFPDLHSELNLSSLELGDSALYFCASSNAWGNEQFFGPGTRLTVL.

The chain recombines TRBV6-5 with TRBJ1-2; unclear D gene. Trimming left V 0 bases short and J 6 bases short, with 14 bases between. There are 15 residues in the CDR3. Per the germline V gene, CDR1 is MNHEY and CDR2 is SVGAGI. The CDR3 region has the DNA TGTGCCAGCAGTTACTCGAGAGGGCACCAGAATGGCTACACCTTC. Protein sequence: CASSYSRGHQNGYTF.

The chain carries TRBV4-1 and TRBJ2-1; 8 positions agree with TRBD2. CDR3 size: 15 residues. The J segment lost 6 bases and the V segment lost 3 bases, leaving 7 bases of the junction unmatched. CDR1 is MGHRA, CDR2 YSYEKL, per germline. The CDR3 here is CASSHQRESLNEQFF. The CDR3 DNA follows: TGCGCCAGCAGCCACCAGCGGGAGAGCCTCAATGAGCAGTTCTTC.

The chain uses TRBV11-2 and TRBJ2-1; no clear D gene. Trimming took off 2 bases at V and 8 bases at J, with 7 bases between the two ends. Germline CDR1 reads SGHAT; CDR2 reads FQNNGV. This CDR3 has 12 residues. The CDR3 here is CASSLFSDEQFF. As DNA, the CDR3 is TGTGCCAGCAGCTTATTTTCCGATGAGCAGTTCTTC.

V and J are TRBV5-1 and TRBJ1-2, with D possibly being TRBD1 (5 bases). Germline V CDR1 and CDR2: SGHRS, YFSETQ. Trimming cost V 7 bases and J 6 bases, with 7 bases left between them. This CDR3 region has 10 residues. The CDR3 region is CASLGDGYTF. Here the CDR3 DNA reads TGCGCCAGCCTGGGGGATGGCTACACCTTC.

The chain employs TRBV19 and TRBJ2-7; TRBD2 agrees at 8 bases. The CDR3 consists of 16 residues. J was trimmed by 2 bases and V by 7 bases; bases with no gene match: 13. Germline V gives CDR1 LNHDA, CDR2 SQIVND (reference sequence). The CDR3 region is CASIRKAGAPTYEQYF. The CDR3 DNA is TGTGCCAGTATTCGAAAAGCGGGAGCCCCCACCTACGAGCAGTACTTC. Using reference TRBV19 and TRBJ2-7 for the parts outside the CDR3, the full variable domain is DGGITQSPKYLFRKEGQNVTLSCEQNLNHDAMYWYRQDPGQGLRLIYYSQIVNDFQKGDIAEGYSVSREKKESFPLTVTSAQKNPTAFYLCASIRKAGAPTYEQYFGPGTRLTVT.

This chain links TRBV5-1 with TRBJ2-7; 10 nucleotides agree with TRBD1. Germline V gives CDR1 SGHRS, CDR2 YFSETQ. With V trimmed by 3 bases and J by 1 base, 1 base remained unmatched. The CDR3 contains 14 residues. The CDR3 nucleotides are TGCGCCAGCAGCTCGGGACAGGGGTCCTACGAGCAGTACTTC. It specifies CASSSGQGSYEQYF.

The chain carries TRBV9 and TRBJ2-7, with TRBD2 matching over 7 bases. Unmatched junction bases numbered 10, after V lost 3 bases and J lost 1 base. This CDR3 contains 16 residues. Germline V lookup: CDR1 SGDLS, CDR2 YYNGEE. The CDR3 sequence is CASSAASSGGSYEQYF. CDR3 bases: TGTGCCAGCAGCGCCGCCTCTAGCGGCGGTTCCTACGAGCAGTACTTC.

CDR3 loop: CASSWRDRGDYGYTF. As DNA, the CDR3 is TGTGCCAGCAGTTGGCGGGACAGGGGAGACTATGGCTACACCTTC. The chain joins TRBV6-6 to TRBJ1-2, with TRBD1 matching 10 bases. Germline values: CDR1 MNHNY, CDR2 SVGAGI (reference sequence). The CDR3 has 15 amino acids. After removal of 4 bases from V and 3 bases from J, the junction contained 5 bases not matched to a gene.